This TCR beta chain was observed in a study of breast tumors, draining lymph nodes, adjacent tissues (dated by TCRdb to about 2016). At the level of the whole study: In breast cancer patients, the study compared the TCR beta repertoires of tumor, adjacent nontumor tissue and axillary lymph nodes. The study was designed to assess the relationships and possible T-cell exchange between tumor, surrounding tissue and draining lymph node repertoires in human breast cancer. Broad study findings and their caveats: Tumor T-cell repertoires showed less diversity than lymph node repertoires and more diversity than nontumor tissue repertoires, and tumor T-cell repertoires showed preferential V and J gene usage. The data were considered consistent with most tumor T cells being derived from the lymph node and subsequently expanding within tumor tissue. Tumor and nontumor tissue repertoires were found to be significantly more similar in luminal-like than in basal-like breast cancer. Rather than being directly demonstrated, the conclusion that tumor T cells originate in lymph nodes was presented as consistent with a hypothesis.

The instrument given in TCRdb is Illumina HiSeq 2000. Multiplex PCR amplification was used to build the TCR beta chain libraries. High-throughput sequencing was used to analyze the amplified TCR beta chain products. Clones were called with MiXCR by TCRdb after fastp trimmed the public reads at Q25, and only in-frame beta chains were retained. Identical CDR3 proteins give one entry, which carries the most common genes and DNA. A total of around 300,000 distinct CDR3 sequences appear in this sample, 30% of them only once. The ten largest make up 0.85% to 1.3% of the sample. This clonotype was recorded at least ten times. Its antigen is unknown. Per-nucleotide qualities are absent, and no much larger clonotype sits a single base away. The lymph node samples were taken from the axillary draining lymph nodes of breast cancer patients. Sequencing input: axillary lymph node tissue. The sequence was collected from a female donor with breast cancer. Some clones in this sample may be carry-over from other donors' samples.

In nucleotides, the sequence is TGTGCCAGCAGCCCTCTGGGCGCGGGAGGGTTAGGAAATGAGCAGTTCTTC. The resulting protein is CASSPLGAGGLGNEQFF. The rearrangement combines TRBV14 with TRBJ2-1; 9 central nucleotides agree with TRBD2. V ends up 4 bases short and J 7 bases short, with an unmatched junction base count of 14. The germline V gene gives CDR1 as SGHDN and CDR2 as FVKESK. From the cysteine up to the phenylalanine, the CDR3 has a length of 17 residues. Of all the DNA, just the CDR3 is kept, 51 bases in frame from base 1. Reference TRBV14 and TRBJ2-1 genes cover what lies past the CDR3, so the full variable domain is EAGVTQFPSHSVIEKGQTVTLRCDPISGHDNLYWYRRVMGKEIKFLLHFVKESKQDESGMPNNRFLAERTGGTYSTLKVQPAELEDSGVYFCASSPLGAGGLGNEQFFGPGTRLTVL.